Following are 25 T cell receptor beta chains from one sample sequenced in a study of cytomegalovirus exposure and HLA in healthy donors. PCR amplification relied on 60 Vbeta primers (plus 13 Jbeta primers). Clones were read by immunoSEQ multiplex PCR, and TCRdb kept only the in-frame ones, dropping some. The sample holds around 140,000 clones, about four fifths seen once. The sequencing input was PBMCs. Every receptor here comes from a man aged 18 to 29 in good health and CMV-seropositive.

About this clone: The sample has other DNA sequences that encode this CDR3 too. The chain uses TRBV28 and TRBJ2-7; the D gene is possibly TRBD2 (5 bases). The CDR3 is 14 amino acids. The V gene's germline CDR1 is MDHEN and CDR2 SYDVKM. The V end lost 2 bases, the J end lost 1 base, and 9 bases lay between the germline ends. The CDR3 sequence: CASSLGTGSYEQYF. DNA of the CDR3: TGTGCCAGCAGTTTAGGTACGGGGTCCTACGAGCAGTACTTC.

The chain uses TRBV27 and TRBJ2-2; 7 bases line up with TRBD1. The CDR3 runs 15 residues. The V and J ends lost 6 bases and 0 bases, in that order; junction bases with no gene match: 4. In germline, CDR1 is MNHEY, CDR2 SMNVEV (reference sequence). Written as DNA, the CDR3 is TGTGCCAGCAGCCACAGGGGAGCGAACACCGGGGAGCTGTTTTTT. Amino acids: CASSHRGANTGELFF.

The rearrangement links TRBV28 to TRBJ2-1, with TRBD1 identical over 9 bases. Germline CDR1 is MDHEN and CDR2 is SYDVKM. After removal of 1 base from V and 3 bases from J, the junction contained 1 base not matched to a gene. The CDR3 totals 15 residues. The CDR3 here is CASSLLGQGYNEQFF. The DNA of the CDR3 is TGTGCCAGCAGTTTATTGGGACAGGGCTACAATGAGCAGTTCTTC.

The chain links TRBV27 to TRBJ1-2, with D hard to call. CDR3 length: 13 amino acids. CDR1 is MNHEY and CDR2 is SMNVEV in the germline V gene (reference sequence). V lost 2 bases and J 2 bases, leaving 6 bases between the germline ends. This CDR3 reads CASSLTPNYGYTF. In DNA form, the CDR3 reads TGTGCCAGCAGTTTAACACCAAACTATGGCTACACCTTC.

This chain uses TRBV6-5 with TRBJ2-7; 7 nucleotides match TRBD1. The germline CDR1 and CDR2 sequences are MNHEY and SVGAGI. CDR3 length: 14 amino acids. V dropped 3 bases and J dropped 3; count of bases not matched to a gene: 5. CDR3 in DNA: TGTGCCAGCAGTTATGTACAGGGGAACTACGAGCAGTACTTC. Protein product: CASSYVQGNYEQYF.

This chain connects TRBV2 to TRBJ2-7, with 8 bases that match TRBD1. The CDR3 spans 14 residues. J gave up 2 bases and V 8 bases, and 8 bases lay outside the gene matches. CDR1 and CDR2 (germline): SNHLY, FYNNEI. CDR3 nucleotides: TGTGCCAGCGTGGGTGGGGACAGGCCCTACGAGCAGTACTTC. Translation: CASVGGDRPYEQYF.

The chain recombines TRBV4-1 with TRBJ2-5, with 13 positions matching TRBD2. Germline V gives CDR1 MGHRA, CDR2 YSYEKL. Germline trimming cut 5 bases from V and 4 bases from J; bases unmatched to any gene: 10. CDR3 length equals 17 residues. CDR3 coding DNA: TGCGCCAGCAGCTCGGGACTAGCGGGATCCACAATAGAGACCCAGTACTTC. It codes for CASSSGLAGSTIETQYF.

The V call is TRBV5-4, the J call TRBJ2-3; D ambiguous. Germline values: CDR1 SGHNT, CDR2 YYREEE (reference sequence). The V end was cut by 4 bases, the J end by 4 bases, with 13 bases between. This CDR3 is built from 14 residues. This CDR3 is CASSGVESADTQYF. CDR3 DNA: TGTGCCAGCAGCGGAGTCGAGTCTGCAGATACGCAGTATTTT.

The V gene is TRBV27, the J gene TRBJ1-4; TRBD1 matches 7 bases. The CDR3 totals 16 residues. With 5 bases clipped from V and 0 bases from J, the junction kept 6 bases outside the gene matches. Germline-derived CDR1 and CDR2 are MNHEY and SMNVEV (reference sequence). CDR3 bases: TGTGCCAGCAGTCTTGACAGGGTGGCAACTAATGAAAAACTGTTTTTT. Translating gives CASSLDRVATNEKLFF.

V and J are TRBV15 and TRBJ1-2; unclear D gene. The V gene lost 5 bases and the J gene lost 0 bases, with 13 bases spanning the gap. The V gene's germline CDR1 is LNHNV and CDR2 YYDKDF (reference sequence). The CDR3 sequence is 15 residues long. CDR3 sequence: CATSLRTEPNYGYTF. The CDR3, as DNA: TGTGCCACCAGCTTACGGACTGAACCTAACTATGGCTACACCTTC. The whole variable domain, remainder taken from reference TRBV15 and TRBJ1-2, is DAMVIQNPRYQVTQFGKPVTLSCSQTLNHNVMYWYQQKSSQAPKLLFHYYDKDFNNEADTPDNFQSRRPNTSFCFLDIRSPGLGDTAMYLCATSLRTEPNYGYTFGSGTRLTVV.

This chain connects TRBV29-1 to TRBJ2-2, with D possibly matching TRBD2 (6 bases). The CDR3 is 15 amino acids. CDR1 SQVTM and CDR2 ANQGSEA come from the germline V gene. Deletions cut 8 bases from V and 4 bases from J, with 20 bases between. DNA for the CDR3: TGCAGCCATGACGATGGGGGGAGTGGCACCGGGGAGCTGTTTTTT. This encodes CSHDDGGSGTGELFF.

The chain carries TRBV10-3 and TRBJ2-7; 10 nucleotides align to TRBD2. Germline assignment: CDR1 ENHRY and CDR2 SYGVKD. V lost 0 bases, J lost 7 bases, and 9 bases stayed unmatched. The CDR3 is made up of 16 amino acids. CDR3 sequence: CAISESGLAGVGEQYF. The DNA for the CDR3 is TGTGCCATCAGTGAGTCTGGGCTAGCGGGAGTTGGGGAGCAGTACTTC.

This clone was detected only a few times. V and J are TRBV27 and TRBJ1-5; tentative D call: TRBD1 (5 bases). There are 15 residues in the CDR3. V was pared by 2 bases and J by 4 bases, with 12 bases between. CDR1 and CDR2 from the germline V gene are MNHEY and SMNVEV (reference sequence). The CDR3 DNA follows: TGTGCCAGCAGTTTAGGCAGGGCAGCTAATCAGCCCCAGCATTTT. Translation gives CASSLGRAANQPQHF.

The V call is TRBV5-1, the J call TRBJ2-1; D unresolved. Trimming took off 3 bases at V and 7 bases at J, with 8 bases between the two ends. CDR3 size: 12 residues. From germline, CDR1 is SGHRS and CDR2 YFSETQ. The CDR3: CASSYRGNEQFF. The CDR3, as DNA: TGCGCCAGCAGCTATAGAGGTAATGAGCAGTTCTTC.

The CDR3 nucleotides read TGCGCCAGCAGCCAAGAAGTTTCCATCAGGTCCTACGAGCAGTACTTC. This codes for CASSQEVSIRSYEQYF. V and J are TRBV4-1 and TRBJ2-7; D call uncertain. V lost 0 bases, J lost 1 base, and 13 bases lay in between. CDR3 length equals 16 residues. Germline V gene data show CDR1 as MGHRA and CDR2 as YSYEKL.

The chain links TRBV2 to TRBJ2-7, with TRBD2 identical over 10 bases. The CDR3 length is 15 residues. Per germline, CDR1 SNHLY and CDR2 FYNNEI. V gave up 2 bases and J gave up 4 bases; unmatched junction bases: 5. CDR3 sequence reads: CASSELASGSYEQYF. The CDR3 nucleotides are TGTGCCAGCAGTGAACTGGCTAGCGGGAGTTACGAGCAGTACTTC.

The rearrangement links TRBV6-1 to TRBJ1-2, with D unclear. V shed 5 bases and J shed 1 base, with 8 bases lying between them. Germline loops: CDR1 MNHNS, CDR2 SASEGT. The CDR3 sequence is 13 residues long. The DNA of the CDR3 is TGTGCCAGCAGTCAGGAGGGTAACTATGGCTACACCTTC. As protein: CASSQEGNYGYTF.

This clone was seen just once. This sequence joins TRBV7-9 and TRBJ1-1; D unresolved. V was clipped by 5 bases and J by 1 base, with 8 bases between them. Germline V CDR1 and CDR2: SEHNR, FQNEAQ (reference sequence). The CDR3 totals 13 residues. The CDR3: CASSPLGNTEAFF. Here the CDR3 DNA reads TGTGCCAGCAGCCCCCTAGGGAACACTGAAGCTTTCTTT.

A single count supports this clone. The rearrangement links TRBV5-1 to TRBJ1-5; a possible D gene is TRBD1 (6 bases). V was shortened by 3 bases and J by 6 bases, with 16 bases between the two germline ends. The germline V gene has CDR1 SGHRS and CDR2 YFSETQ. The CDR3 consists of 15 residues. In DNA, the CDR3 is TGCGCCAGCAGCTCGGACAGTGGCGGGGGTCAGCCCCAGCATTTT. Protein sequence: CASSSDSGGGQPQHF.

This clone has only one observation. The chain couples TRBV6-4 to TRBJ2-2; D gene uncertain. Germline V gene data show CDR1 as MRHNA and CDR2 as SNTAGT. CDR3 length equals 14 residues. Trimming cost V 5 bases and J 1 base, with 8 bases left between them. The CDR3 loop reads CASSSRMNTGELFF. The CDR3 region has the DNA TGTGCCAGCAGTAGCAGGATGAACACCGGGGAGCTGTTTTTT.

The chain recombines TRBV28 with TRBJ1-2; D may be TRBD1 (6 bases). CDR1 MDHEN and CDR2 SYDVKM come from the germline V gene. The V end lost 5 bases, the J end lost 2 bases, and 15 bases lay between the germline ends. This CDR3 contains 15 residues. CDR3 nucleotides: TGTGCCAGCAGTCACCCCCGGACAGCCAACTATGGCTACACCTTC. Translation: CASSHPRTANYGYTF.

The V call is TRBV5-8, the J call TRBJ2-5; D unresolved. Trimming took off 4 bases at V and 4 bases at J, with 14 bases between the two ends. The CDR3 runs to 14 residues. Per germline, CDR1 SGHTS and CDR2 YDEGEE. The CDR3 sequence is CASSHKLTRETQYF. CDR3 sequence (DNA): TGTGCCAGCAGCCATAAACTCACGAGAGAGACCCAGTACTTC.

This clone showed up just a few times. The rearrangement uses TRBV5-1 and TRBJ2-2; perhaps TRBD2 as D (5 bases). The V gene lost 6 bases and the J gene lost 6 bases, with 12 bases spanning the gap. From germline, CDR1 is SGHRS and CDR2 YFSETQ. The CDR3 has 13 amino acids. CDR3 nucleotides: TGCGCCAGCAAGCGGTTGGGCCCCGGGGAGCTGTTTTTT. Its protein product is CASKRLGPGELFF.

The rearrangement uses TRBV14 and TRBJ2-4; tentative D call: TRBD1 (6 bases). V gave up 3 bases and J gave up 1 base, with 19 bases separating them. Per germline, CDR1 SGHDN and CDR2 FVKESK. This CDR3 comprises 18 residues. CDR3: CASSHHMGHPRAKNIQYF. In nucleotides, the CDR3 is TGTGCCAGCAGCCACCATATGGGACACCCTAGGGCCAAAAACATTCAGTACTTC. Based on the CDR3 plus reference TRBV14 and TRBJ2-4, the full variable domain is EAGVTQFPSHSVIEKGQTVTLRCDPISGHDNLYWYRRVMGKEIKFLLHFVKESKQDESGMPNNRFLAERTGGTYSTLKVQPAELEDSGVYFCASSHHMGHPRAKNIQYFGAGTRLSVL.

This chain uses TRBV27 with TRBJ2-1; tentatively, D is TRBD1 (6 bases). This CDR3 has 14 amino acids. V lost 5 bases, J lost 9 bases, and 17 bases lay in between. Germline CDR1 is MNHEY and CDR2 is SMNVEV (reference sequence). In DNA form, the CDR3 reads TGTGCCAGCAGTCCGATACAGGGTACGGGTGAGCAGTTCTTC. It encodes CASSPIQGTGEQFF.